These 18 T cell receptor beta chains were sequenced from one sample in a study of shared clonotypes between healthy human individuals. Repertoires were generated with immunoSEQ multiplex PCR, while TCRdb's copy carries only in-frame clones and drops some. The repertoire has approximately 720,000 clones, 90% to 95% of them found once; the top ten carry 20% to 25%. Naive CD8 cells were CD45RO-negative, positively selected for CCR7, excluding terminally differentiated effector memory CD45RA+ cells. Material: naive CD8+ T cells sorted from blood. The source is a young man in good health.

The rearrangement uses TRBV29-1 and TRBJ2-6; D is ambiguous. Looked up from germline, CDR1 is SQVTM and CDR2 is ANQGSEA. With 4 bases removed from V and 0 bases from J, the gap between germline ends came to 4 bases. The length of the CDR3 is 13 residues. The CDR3 sequence is CSVVGSGANVLTF. The CDR3 region has the DNA TGCAGCGTTGTCGGCTCTGGGGCCAACGTCCTGACTTTC.

This sequence joins TRBV27 and TRBJ2-1; D is perhaps TRBD1 (6 bases). V shed 5 bases and J shed 8 bases, with 22 bases lying between them. There are 16 residues in the CDR3. CDR1 is MNHEY, CDR2 SMNVEV, per germline (reference sequence). CDR3 DNA sequence: TGTGCCAGCAGTCCAATAGGACAGCCAGGCGGACATGAGCAGTTCTTC. Translated, it gives CASSPIGQPGGHEQFF.

This chain uses TRBV18 with TRBJ2-7, with TRBD2 matching over 14 bases. V trimming: 0 bases; J trimming: 1 base; junction bases outside the gene matches: 8. Germline CDR1 is KGHSH and CDR2 is LQKENI. CDR3 length: 19 amino acids. CDR3 in amino acids: CASSPPEGLAGVYSYEQYF. CDR3 nucleotides: TGTGCCAGCTCACCACCGGAGGGACTAGCGGGAGTGTATTCCTACGAGCAGTACTTC.

The chain joins TRBV4-1 to TRBJ1-1; TRBD1 might be the D (5 bases). Deletions cut 6 bases from V and 4 bases from J, with 12 bases between. CDR1 is MGHRA and CDR2 is YSYEKL in the germline V gene. This CDR3 has 13 amino acids. This chain's CDR3 is CASSDTGTTEAFF. CDR3 nucleotide sequence: TGCGCCAGCAGTGATACTGGGACCACTGAAGCTTTCTTT.

The chain employs TRBV27 and TRBJ2-2; 8 bases fit TRBD2. The CDR3 consists of 17 residues. Trimming removed 9 bases from V and 0 bases from J; junction bases left unmatched: 12. Germline V gives CDR1 MNHEY, CDR2 SMNVEV (reference sequence). This CDR3 is CARDTRGGLSNTGELFF. The CDR3 bases are TGTGCCAGGGACACCCGGGGGGGGCTCTCGAACACCGGGGAGCTGTTTTTT.

This chain joins TRBV6-1 and TRBJ1-5; possible D gene TRBD1, 5 bases. The length of the CDR3 is 16 residues. Germline loops: CDR1 MNHNS, CDR2 SASEGT. Trimming took off 1 base at V and 4 bases at J, with 14 bases between the two ends. CDR3 nucleotides: TGTGCCAGCAGTGAAGTCGTGGGGCGATTAAATCAGCCCCAGCATTTT. This codes for CASSEVVGRLNQPQHF.

This clone is a singleton in its sample. This chain connects TRBV5-1 to TRBJ2-1; no firm D call. The V gene lost 1 base and the J gene lost 8 bases, with 16 bases spanning the gap. The CDR3 is made up of 15 amino acids. Germline lookup yields CDR1 SGHRS and CDR2 YFSETQ. The DNA of the CDR3 is TGCGCCAGCAGCTTGTTTTCGTTTTCAATCGATGAGCAGTTCTTC. Translated, it gives CASSLFSFSIDEQFF.

This clone turned up a few times. V is TRBV14 and J is TRBJ1-5; D gene ambiguous. Germline loops: CDR1 SGHDN, CDR2 FVKESK. Trimming removed 5 bases from V and 3 bases from J, with 8 bases in between. The CDR3 runs 13 residues. CDR3 coding DNA: TGTGCCAGCAGCAGACGGGACAATCAGCCCCAGCATTTT. Amino acid sequence: CASSRRDNQPQHF.

This chain joins TRBV6-1 and TRBJ1-1; 9 bases match TRBD1. This CDR3 is built from 15 residues. Germline V gives CDR1 MNHNS, CDR2 SASEGT. Trimming cost V 7 bases and J 6 bases; bases outside gene matches: 12. The CDR3 DNA sequence: TGTGCCAGCATTGACCGGGGACAGGGTATAGCTGAAGCTTTCTTT. It yields the protein CASIDRGQGIAEAFF.

This chain links TRBV4-2 with TRBJ2-5; TRBD2 aligns across 11 bases. Trimming took 5 bases from V and 4 from J; bases not matched to a gene: 6. Germline CDR1 is LGHNA and CDR2 is YNFKEQ. The CDR3 totals 15 residues. The CDR3 bases are TGTGCCAGCAGCAATAGCGGGAGGGGAGGAGAGACCCAGTACTTC. The encoded protein is CASSNSGRGGETQYF.

CDR3 loop: CAWSSSGVGEQFF. In DNA form, the CDR3 reads TGTGCCTGGAGTAGTAGCGGGGTCGGTGAGCAGTTCTTC. V is TRBV30 and J is TRBJ2-1; 8 nucleotides match TRBD2. V was clipped by 2 bases and J by 9 bases; unmatched bases: 6. In germline, CDR1 is GTSNPN, CDR2 SVGIG (reference sequence). This CDR3 comprises 13 residues.

V gene TRBV4-3 combines with J gene TRBJ1-6; 8 nucleotides align to TRBD1. The CDR3 length is 17 residues. Trimming removed 3 bases from V and 9 bases from J; junction bases left unmatched: 13. Germline V CDR1 and CDR2: LGHNA, YSLEER. The CDR3 DNA reads TGCGCCAGCAGCCAGGATCGGACAGGGTTTAGTGTTTCACCCCTCCACTTT. Its protein product is CASSQDRTGFSVSPLHF.

Details on this clone: Additional DNA sequences in this sample encode the identical CDR3. The rearrangement uses TRBV27 and TRBJ2-1, with 9 bases that match TRBD2. CDR1 is MNHEY and CDR2 is SMNVEV in the germline V gene (reference sequence). J gave up 2 bases and V 4 bases, and 3 bases lay outside the gene matches. This CDR3 is built from 15 residues. Here the CDR3 DNA reads TGTGCCAGCAGTTCTTTAGCGGGAGCCTACAATGAGCAGTTCTTC. Amino acids: CASSSLAGAYNEQFF.

The V call is TRBV6-6, the J call TRBJ1-3; 8 nucleotides line up with TRBD1. The CDR3 has 14 amino acids. Germline lookup yields CDR1 MNHNY and CDR2 SVGAGI (reference sequence). Unmatched junction bases numbered 7, after V lost 8 bases and J lost 4 bases. Here the CDR3 DNA reads TGTGCCAGCCAACGGCAGGGGGCAGGAAACACCATATATTTT. The encoded protein is CASQRQGAGNTIYF.

In regard to this clone: Within the sample, other DNA sequences also encode this same CDR3. This rearrangement joins TRBV15 to TRBJ1-5; D uncertain. V was shortened by 0 bases and J by 4 bases, with 7 bases between the two germline ends. Germline CDR1 and CDR2: LNHNV and YYDKDF (reference sequence). The CDR3 contains 14 residues. The CDR3, as DNA: TGTGCCACCAGCAGAGAAGGAGGAAATCAGCCCCAGCATTTT. This translates into CATSREGGNQPQHF.

This clone was detected only once. J is TRBJ1-1 and V is TRBV20-1; no reliable D call. Germline V gives CDR1 DFQATT, CDR2 SNEGSKA (reference sequence). V was pared by 6 bases and J by 3 bases, with 8 bases between. The CDR3 is made up of 11 amino acids. CDR3 sequence (DNA): TGCAGTGCAGAGGGAGACACTGAAGCTTTCTTT. Its protein product is CSAEGDTEAFF.

The chain is built from TRBV28 and TRBJ2-7; D may be TRBD1 (5 bases). V lost 7 bases and J 1 base, leaving 14 bases between the germline ends. Germline assignment: CDR1 MDHEN and CDR2 SYDVKM. The CDR3 length is 14 residues. The CDR3 region is CASTKNPGSYEQYF. Written as DNA, the CDR3 is TGTGCCAGCACAAAAAACCCAGGGTCCTACGAGCAGTACTTC. Using reference TRBV28 and TRBJ2-7 for the parts outside the CDR3, the full variable domain is DVKVTQSSRYLVKRTGEKVFLECVQDMDHENMFWYRQDPGLGLRLIYFSYDVKMKEKGDIPEGYSVSREKKERFSLILESASTNQTSMYLCASTKNPGSYEQYFGPGTRLTVT.

This chain uses TRBV28 with TRBJ2-3; 8 bases agree with TRBD2. There are 15 residues in the CDR3. Trimming took 6 bases from V and 3 from J; bases not matched to a gene: 8. From germline, CDR1 is MDHEN and CDR2 SYDVKM. The chain's CDR3 is CASSSESGRTDTQYF. The CDR3 DNA sequence: TGTGCCAGCAGCTCCGAAAGCGGGAGAACAGATACGCAGTATTTT.